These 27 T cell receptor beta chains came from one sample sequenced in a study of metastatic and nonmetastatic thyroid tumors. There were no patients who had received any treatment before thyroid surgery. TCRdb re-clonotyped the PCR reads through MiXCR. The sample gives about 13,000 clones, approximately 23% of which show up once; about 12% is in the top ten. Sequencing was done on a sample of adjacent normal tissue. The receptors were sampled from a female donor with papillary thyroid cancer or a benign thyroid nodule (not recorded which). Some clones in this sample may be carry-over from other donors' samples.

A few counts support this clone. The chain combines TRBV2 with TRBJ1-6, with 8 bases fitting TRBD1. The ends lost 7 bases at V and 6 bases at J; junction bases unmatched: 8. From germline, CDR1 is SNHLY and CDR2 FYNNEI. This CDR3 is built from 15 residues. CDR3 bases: TGTGCCAGCAACGGAAACAGGGGGATTAATTCACCCCTCCACTTT. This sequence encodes CASNGNRGINSPLHF.

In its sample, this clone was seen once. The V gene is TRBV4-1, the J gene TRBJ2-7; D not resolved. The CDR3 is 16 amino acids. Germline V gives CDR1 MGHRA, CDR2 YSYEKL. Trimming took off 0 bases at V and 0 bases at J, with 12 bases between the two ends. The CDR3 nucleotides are TGCGCCAGCAGCCAAGAGTTCAACAGCCTCTCCTACGAGCAGTACTTC. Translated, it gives CASSQEFNSLSYEQYF.

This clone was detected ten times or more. The CDR3 loop is CASRRGISGRFYNEQFF. CDR3 nucleotide sequence: TGTGCCAGCAGGCGGGGGATTAGCGGGAGATTCTACAATGAGCAGTTCTTC. This chain joins TRBV5-8 and TRBJ2-1, with 9 positions matching TRBD2. V gave up 5 bases and J gave up 3 bases; unmatched junction bases: 12. In germline, CDR1 is SGHTS, CDR2 YDEGEE. The CDR3 runs 17 residues.

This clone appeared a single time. CDR3 DNA sequence: TGTGCCAGCAGTTCCGAAAACAGCCCCTACGAGCAGTACTTC. This gives the protein CASSSENSPYEQYF. This chain uses TRBV28 with TRBJ2-7; D not certain. The germline V and J ends were trimmed by 4 bases and 2 bases, with 12 bases remaining between them. This CDR3 is 14 amino acids long. From germline, CDR1 is MDHEN and CDR2 SYDVKM.

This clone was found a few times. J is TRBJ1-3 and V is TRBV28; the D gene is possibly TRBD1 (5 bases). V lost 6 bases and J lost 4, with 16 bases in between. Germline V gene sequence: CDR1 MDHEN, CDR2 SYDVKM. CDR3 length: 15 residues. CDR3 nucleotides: TGTGCCAGCAGCGACCCCAGGGCTTACGGAAACACCATATATTTT. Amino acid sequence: CASSDPRAYGNTIYF.

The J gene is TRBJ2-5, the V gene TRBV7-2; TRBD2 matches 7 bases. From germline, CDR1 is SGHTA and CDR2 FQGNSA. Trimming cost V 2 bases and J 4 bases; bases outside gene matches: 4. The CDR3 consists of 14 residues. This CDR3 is CASSLYTGGETQYF. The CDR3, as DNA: TGTGCCAGCAGCTTATATACGGGGGGAGAGACCCAGTACTTC.

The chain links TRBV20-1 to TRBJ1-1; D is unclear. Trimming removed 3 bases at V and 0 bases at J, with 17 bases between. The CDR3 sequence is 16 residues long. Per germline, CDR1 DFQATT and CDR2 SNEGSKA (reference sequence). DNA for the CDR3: TGCAGTGCTAGTTTATTGGATGAGGCCGTGAACACTGAAGCTTTCTTT. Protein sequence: CSASLLDEAVNTEAFF.

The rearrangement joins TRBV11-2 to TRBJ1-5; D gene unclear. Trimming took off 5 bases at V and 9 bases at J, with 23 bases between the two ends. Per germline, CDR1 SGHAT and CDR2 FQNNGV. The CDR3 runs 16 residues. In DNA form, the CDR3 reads TGTGCCAGCAGCGACACCGTGCCAAGGGCCCAGATGCCCCAGCATTTT. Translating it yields CASSDTVPRAQMPQHF.

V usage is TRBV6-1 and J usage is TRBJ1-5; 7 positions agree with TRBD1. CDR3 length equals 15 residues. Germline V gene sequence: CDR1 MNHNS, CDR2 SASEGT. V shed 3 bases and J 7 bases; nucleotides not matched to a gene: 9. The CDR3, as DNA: TGTGCCAGCAGTGAGGTTGAGGGGGCTGACCAGCCCCAGCATTTT. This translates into CASSEVEGADQPQHF.

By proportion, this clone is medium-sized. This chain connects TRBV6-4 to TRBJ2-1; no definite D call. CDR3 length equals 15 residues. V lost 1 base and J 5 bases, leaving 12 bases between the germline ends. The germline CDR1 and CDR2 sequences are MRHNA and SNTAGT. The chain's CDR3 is CASSDFRVLNNEQFF. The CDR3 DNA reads TGTGCCAGCAGTGACTTCCGGGTCCTCAACAATGAGCAGTTCTTC.

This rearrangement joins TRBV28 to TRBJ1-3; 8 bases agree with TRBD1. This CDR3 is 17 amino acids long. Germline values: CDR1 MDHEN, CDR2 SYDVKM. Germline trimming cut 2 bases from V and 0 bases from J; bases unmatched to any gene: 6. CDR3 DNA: TGTGCCAGCAGTTTACGCCAGGGGGCTTTCTCTGGAAACACCATATATTTT. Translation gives CASSLRQGAFSGNTIYF.

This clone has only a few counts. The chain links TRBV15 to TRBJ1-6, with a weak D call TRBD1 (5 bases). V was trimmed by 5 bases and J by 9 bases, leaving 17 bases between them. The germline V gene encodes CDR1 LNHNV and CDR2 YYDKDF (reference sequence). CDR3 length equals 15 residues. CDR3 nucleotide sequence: TGTGCCACCAGCCCTCAGACCCCAGGGAGTTCACCCCTCCACTTT. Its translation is CATSPQTPGSSPLHF.

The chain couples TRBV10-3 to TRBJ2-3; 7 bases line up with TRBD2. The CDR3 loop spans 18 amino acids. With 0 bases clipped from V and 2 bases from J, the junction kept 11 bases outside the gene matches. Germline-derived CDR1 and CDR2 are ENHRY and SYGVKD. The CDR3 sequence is CAISESSSVAGATDTQYF. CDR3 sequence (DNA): TGTGCCATCAGTGAGTCAAGCTCGGTCGCGGGAGCCACAGATACGCAGTATTTT.

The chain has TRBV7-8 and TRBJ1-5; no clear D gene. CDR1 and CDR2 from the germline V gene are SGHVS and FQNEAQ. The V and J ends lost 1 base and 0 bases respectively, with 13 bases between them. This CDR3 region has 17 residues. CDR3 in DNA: TGTGCCAGCAGCTTAGATGGGTGCCCTAATAGCAATCAGCCCCAGCATTTT. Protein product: CASSLDGCPNSNQPQHF.

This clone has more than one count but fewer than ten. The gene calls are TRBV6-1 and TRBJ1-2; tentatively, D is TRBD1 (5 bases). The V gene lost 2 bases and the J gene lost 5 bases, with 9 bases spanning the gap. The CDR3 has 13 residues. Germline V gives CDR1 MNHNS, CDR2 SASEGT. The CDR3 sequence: CASSEPPGYGYTF. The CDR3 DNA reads TGTGCCAGCAGTGAACCTCCAGGGTATGGCTACACCTTC.

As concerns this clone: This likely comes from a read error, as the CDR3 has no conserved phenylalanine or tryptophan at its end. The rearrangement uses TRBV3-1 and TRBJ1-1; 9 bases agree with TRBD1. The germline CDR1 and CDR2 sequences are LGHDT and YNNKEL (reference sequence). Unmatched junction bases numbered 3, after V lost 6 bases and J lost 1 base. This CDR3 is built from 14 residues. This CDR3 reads CASSATGGNTEAFI. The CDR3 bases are TGTGCCAGCAGTGCGACAGGGGGGAACACTGAAGCTTTCATT.

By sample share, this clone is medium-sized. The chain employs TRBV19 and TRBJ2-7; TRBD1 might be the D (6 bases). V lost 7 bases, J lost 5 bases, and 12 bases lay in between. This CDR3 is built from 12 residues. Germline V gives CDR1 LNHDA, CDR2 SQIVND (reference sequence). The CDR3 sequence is CASIGSGDEQYF. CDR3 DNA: TGTGCCAGTATCGGGTCAGGGGACGAGCAGTACTTC.

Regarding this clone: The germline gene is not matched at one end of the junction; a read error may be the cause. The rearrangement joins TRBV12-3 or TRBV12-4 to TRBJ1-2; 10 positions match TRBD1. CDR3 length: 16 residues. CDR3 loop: CTSSYPDRGEYYGYTF. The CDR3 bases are TGTACCAGCAGTTACCCGGACAGGGGGGAGTACTATGGCTACACCTTC.

CDR3 sequence (DNA): TGTGCCAGCAGCATTGGGACTAGCAGATATCGTGGTCTCGAGCAGTACGTC. Translation gives CASSIGTSRYRGLEQYV. This chain joins TRBV5-4 and TRBJ2-7, with 9 bases that match TRBD2. V dropped 4 bases and J dropped 6; count of bases not matched to a gene: 17. Germline V gene lookup returns CDR1 SGHNT and CDR2 YYREEE (reference sequence). There are 17 residues in the CDR3.

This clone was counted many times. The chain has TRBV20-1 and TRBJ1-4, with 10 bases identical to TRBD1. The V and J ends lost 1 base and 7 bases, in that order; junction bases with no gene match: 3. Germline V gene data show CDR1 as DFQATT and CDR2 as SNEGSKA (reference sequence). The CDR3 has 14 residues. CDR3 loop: CSARAGTGVEKLFF. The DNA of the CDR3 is TGCAGTGCTAGAGCCGGGACAGGGGTTGAAAAACTGTTTTTT.

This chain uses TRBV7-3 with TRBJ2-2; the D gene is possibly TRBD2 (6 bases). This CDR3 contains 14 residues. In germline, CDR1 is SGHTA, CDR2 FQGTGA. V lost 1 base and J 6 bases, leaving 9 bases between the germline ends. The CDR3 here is CASSLMEGPGELFF. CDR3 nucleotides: TGTGCCAGCAGCTTAATGGAGGGGCCCGGGGAGCTGTTTTTT.

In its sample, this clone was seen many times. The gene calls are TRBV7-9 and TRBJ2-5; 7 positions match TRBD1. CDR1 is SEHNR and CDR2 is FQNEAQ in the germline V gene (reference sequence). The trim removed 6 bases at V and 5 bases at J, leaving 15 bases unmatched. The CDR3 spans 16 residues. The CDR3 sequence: CASRRKGASHEETQYF. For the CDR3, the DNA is TGTGCCAGCAGACGGAAGGGGGCATCACATGAGGAGACCCAGTACTTC.

CDR3 DNA sequence: TGTGCCATCAGTGACCGACCAGAGGACGGGGAGCTGTTTTTT. This encodes CAISDRPEDGELFF. V gene TRBV10-3 combines with J gene TRBJ2-2; D gene uncertain. This CDR3 spans 14 amino acids. V was shortened by 3 bases and J by 7 bases, with 12 bases between the two germline ends. Germline V gene sequence: CDR1 ENHRY, CDR2 SYGVKD.

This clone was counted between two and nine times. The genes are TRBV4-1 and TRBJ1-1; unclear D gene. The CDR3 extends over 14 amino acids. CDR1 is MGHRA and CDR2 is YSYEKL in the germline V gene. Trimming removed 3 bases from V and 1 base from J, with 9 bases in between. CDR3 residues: CASSHRTENTEAFF. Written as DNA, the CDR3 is TGCGCCAGCAGCCACCGGACGGAGAACACTGAAGCTTTCTTT.

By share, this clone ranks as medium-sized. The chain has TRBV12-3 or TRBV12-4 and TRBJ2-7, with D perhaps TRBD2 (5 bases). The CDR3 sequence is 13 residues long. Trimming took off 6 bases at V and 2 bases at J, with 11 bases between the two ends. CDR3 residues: CASSHGITYEQYF. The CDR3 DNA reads TGTGCCAGCAGCCACGGGATAACCTACGAGCAGTACTTC.

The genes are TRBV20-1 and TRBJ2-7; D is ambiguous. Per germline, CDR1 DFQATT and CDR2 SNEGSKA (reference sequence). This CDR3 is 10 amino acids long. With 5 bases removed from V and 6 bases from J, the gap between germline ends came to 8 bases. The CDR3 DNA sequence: TGCAGTGCTGGCCGGCGCGAGCAGTACTTC. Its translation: CSAGRREQYF.

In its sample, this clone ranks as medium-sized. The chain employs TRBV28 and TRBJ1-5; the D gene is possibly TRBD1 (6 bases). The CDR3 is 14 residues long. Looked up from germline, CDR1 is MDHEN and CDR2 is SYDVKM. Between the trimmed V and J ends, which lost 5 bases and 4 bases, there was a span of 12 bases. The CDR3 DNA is TGTGCCAGCAGTCCGGGGGGCGATAATCAGCCCCAGCATTTT. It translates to CASSPGGDNQPQHF.